These T cell receptor beta chains were read from a single sample in a study of memory CD4+ T cells and cytomegalovirus serostatus. Here immunoSEQ multiplex PCR was the method, and the copy in TCRdb shows in-frame clones only, minus some. The sample has 40,000 to 45,000 clones; about 80% are singletons. The specimen sequenced was memory CD4+ T cells from blood. These receptor sequences come from an adult in good health and CMV-seronegative. CDR3s include the opening cysteine and the closing phenylalanine or tryptophan. D genes are given only for firm matches. Rows give clone size only sometimes, using once, few, many, or a class for an expanded clone.

d_gene	v_gene	abundance	j_gene	CDR3aa	CDR3nt
TRBD1	TRBV9	few	TRBJ1-6	CASSVGVTGEFSPLHF	TGTGCCAGCAGCGTAGGAGTGACAGGGGAGTTTTCACCCCTCCACTTT
NA	TRBV6-5	NA	TRBJ1-5	CASSYREYVQPQHF	TGTGCCAGCAGTTACAGGGAATATGTTCAGCCCCAGCATTTT
NA	TRBV2	NA	TRBJ2-2	CASSRGPGVFGELFF	TGTGCCAGCAGTCGAGGCCCAGGGGTGTTCGGGGAGCTGTTTTTT
TRBD1	TRBV6-1	NA	TRBJ1-3	CASSDRPPVGNTIYF	TGTGCCAGCTCGGACAGGCCACCAGTTGGAAACACCATATATTTT
NA	TRBV28	NA	TRBJ1-3	CASMGPGGSGNTIYF	TGTGCCAGCATGGGACCGGGGGGGTCTGGAAACACCATATATTTT
TRBD1	TRBV7-6	few	TRBJ2-7	CASSPTRDRSDF	TGTGCCAGCAGCCCCACGCGGGACAGGTCTGACTTC
NA	TRBV5-6	NA	TRBJ2-4	CASSLGGNIQYF	TGTGCCAGCAGCTTGGGAGGAAACATTCAGTACTTC
NA	TRBV11-3	NA	TRBJ2-7	CASSDLGSNEQYF	TGTGCCAGCAGCGACCTTGGCTCGAACGAGCAGTACTTC
NA	TRBV14	NA	TRBJ2-7	CASSQVWGSYEQYF	TGTGCCAGCAGCCAAGTCTGGGGGTCCTACGAGCAGTACTTC
NA	TRBV6-5	few	TRBJ1-1	CASSYSSQVKAFF	TGTGCCAGCAGTTACTCGAGTCAGGTGAAAGCTTTCTTT
NA	TRBV30	NA	TRBJ2-2	CAWRGQKNTGELFF	TGTGCCTGGAGAGGGCAGAAGAACACCGGGGAGCTGTTTTTT
NA	TRBV5-1	NA	TRBJ2-2	CASSVRTLGDTGELFF	TGCGCCAGCAGCGTACGGACCCTCGGCGACACCGGGGAGCTGTTTTTT
NA	TRBV19	NA	TRBJ1-6	CASSGPNSPLHF	TGTGCCAGTAGCGGGCCGAATTCACCCCTCCACTTT
TRBD1	TRBV9	NA	TRBJ1-4	CASSLTGGLDEKLFF	TGTGCCAGCAGCTTGACAGGGGGGCTGGATGAAAAACTGTTTTTT
NA	TRBV28	NA	TRBJ1-5	CASSPPDSFNQPQHF	TGTGCCAGCAGTCCTCCGGACAGCTTCAATCAGCCCCAGCATTTT
NA	TRBV5-4	NA	TRBJ2-6	CASSLRVTGANVLTF	TGTGCCAGCAGCTTGCGGGTGACTGGGGCCAACGTCCTGACTTTC
NA	TRBV6-1	once	TRBJ1-1	CASSQRRMNTEAFF	TGTGCCAGCAGTCAAAGACGAATGAACACTGAAGCTTTCTTT
NA	TRBV4-1	NA	TRBJ1-1	CASSQASGGRAFF	TGCGCCAGCAGCCAGGCAAGTGGAGGGAGGGCTTTCTTT
NA	TRBV5-4	NA	TRBJ2-7	CASSFADYEQYF	TGTGCCAGCAGCTTCGCAGATTACGAGCAGTACTTC
TRBD2	TRBV10-3	NA	TRBJ2-1	CAISSALGGNEQFF	TGTGCCATCAGTAGCGCTTTGGGGGGGAATGAGCAGTTCTTC
NA	TRBV7-6	NA	TRBJ2-2	CASSPSLGGATGELFF	TGTGCCAGCAGTCCTTCCTTGGGGGGGGCCACCGGGGAGCTGTTTTTT
TRBD1	TRBV5-6	NA	TRBJ2-3	CASSWTGPDTQYF	TGTGCCAGCAGCTGGACAGGGCCAGATACGCAGTATTTT
NA	TRBV7-9	few	TRBJ1-4	CASSIQVGEKLFF	TGTGCCAGCTCGATCCAGGTCGGTGAAAAACTGTTTTTT
NA	TRBV11-3	NA	TRBJ1-1	CASSLRWQGPNTEAFF	TGTGCCAGCAGCTTGAGGTGGCAGGGCCCAAACACTGAAGCTTTCTTT
TRBD1	TRBV18	NA	TRBJ2-2	CASSPPKGQGTGELFF	TGTGCCAGCTCACCACCTAAAGGACAGGGGACCGGGGAGCTGTTTTTT
NA	TRBV6-1	NA	TRBJ2-5	CASSAEERETQYF	TGTGCCAGCAGTGCCGAGGAGAGGGAGACCCAGTACTTC
NA	TRBV7-8	NA	TRBJ2-2	CASSPRTENGELFF	TGTGCCAGCAGCCCAAGGACAGAGAACGGGGAGCTGTTTTTT
NA	TRBV6-5	few	TRBJ2-2	CASSYSVPPNTGELFF	TGTGCCAGCAGTTACTCGGTCCCGCCTAACACCGGGGAGCTGTTTTTT
NA	TRBV7-3	NA	TRBJ2-7	CASSPFDGSYEQYF	TGTGCCAGCAGCCCATTCGACGGCTCCTACGAGCAGTACTTC
NA	TRBV7-3	few	TRBJ2-5	CASSLGLGVQETQYF	TGTGCCAGCAGCTTAGGCCTTGGAGTTCAAGAGACCCAGTACTTC
TRBD1	TRBV7-8	few	TRBJ2-5	CASSLVGQGGETQYF	TGTGCCAGCAGCTTAGTCGGACAGGGCGGGGAGACCCAGTACTTC
NA	TRBV29-1	NA	TRBJ2-7	CSVGVNGPEQYF	TGCAGCGTTGGAGTGAACGGCCCCGAGCAGTACTTC
TRBD1	TRBV9	NA	TRBJ1-2	CASTPGQGVYGYTF	TGTGCCAGCACCCCGGGACAGGGAGTTTATGGCTACACCTTC
NA	TRBV30	few	TRBJ2-7	CAWSVLGDSYEQYF	TGTGCCTGGAGTGTACTGGGGGACTCCTACGAGCAGTACTTC
NA	TRBV4-2	NA	TRBJ1-5	CASSQDWGAGQPQHF	TGTGCCAGCAGCCAAGATTGGGGGGCAGGACAGCCCCAGCATTTT
TRBD1	TRBV5-6	NA	TRBJ1-2	CASSFLNRGNYGYTF	TGTGCCAGCAGCTTCTTGAACAGGGGGAACTATGGCTACACCTTC
NA	TRBV2	few	TRBJ1-1	CASSVEGTEAFF	TGTGCCAGCAGTGTGGAGGGTACTGAAGCTTTCTTT
NA	TRBV7-9	few	TRBJ2-1	CASSLSLTGSNEQFF	TGTGCCAGCAGCTTATCTCTTACAGGGTCCAATGAGCAGTTCTTC
NA	TRBV11-2	NA	TRBJ2-7	CASSFGGYEQYF	TGTGCCAGCAGCTTTGGGGGCTACGAGCAGTACTTC
NA	TRBV10-3	few	TRBJ1-1	CAISDQGRTEAFF	TGTGCCATCAGTGACCAGGGGAGGACTGAAGCTTTCTTT
TRBD1	TRBV28	NA	TRBJ2-7	CASKTGQSYEQYF	TGTGCCAGCAAGACGGGACAGAGTTACGAGCAGTACTTC
TRBD2	TRBV7-8	NA	TRBJ2-1	CASSGGLAGYNEQFF	TGTGCCAGCAGCGGGGGTCTAGCGGGCTACAATGAGCAGTTCTTC
NA	TRBV9	NA	TRBJ1-2	CASSATGLANYGYTF	TGTGCCAGCAGCGCCACAGGGTTAGCTAACTATGGCTACACCTTC
NA	TRBV29-1	NA	TRBJ2-7	CSVQTAGPREQYF	TGCAGCGTTCAAACGGCCGGCCCTCGCGAGCAGTACTTC
NA	TRBV19	NA	TRBJ1-5	CASSLQGSGGGNQPQHF	TGTGCCAGTAGTCTTCAGGGGTCAGGAGGCGGGAATCAGCCCCAGCATTTT
NA	TRBV21-1	NA	TRBJ1-2	CASSKVGPSEPLSAHGYTF	TGTGCCAGCAGCAAAGTGGGGCCGTCCGAACCCCTCTCAGCACATGGCTACACCTTC
NA	TRBV15	NA	TRBJ1-1	CATSRAGRDTEAFF	TGTGCCACCAGCAGAGCGGGTCGAGACACTGAAGCTTTCTTT
NA	TRBV6-1	once	TRBJ2-6	CASTLIPAGANVLTF	TGTGCCAGCACTCTGATTCCCGCTGGGGCCAACGTCCTGACTTTC
TRBD1	TRBV7-2	NA	TRBJ1-1	CASSPNTGVGTEAFF	TGTGCCAGCAGCCCAAATACAGGGGTTGGCACTGAAGCTTTCTTT
TRBD2	TRBV2	NA	TRBJ2-7	CASSEALLAGASGSSYEQYF	TGTGCCAGCAGTGAAGCGCTTCTAGCGGGGGCCTCAGGGAGCTCCTACGAGCAGTACTTC
TRBD1	TRBV29-1	NA	TRBJ2-3	CSARQGGTDTQYF	TGCAGCGCCCGACAGGGTGGCACAGATACGCAGTATTTT
TRBD1	TRBV5-4	NA	TRBJ2-5	CASSGDRVETQYF	TGTGCCAGCAGCGGGGACAGGGTAGAGACCCAGTACTTC
NA	TRBV2	NA	TRBJ2-7	CASSDPSTGTTYEQYF	TGTGCCAGCAGTGACCCTTCGACAGGCACAACCTACGAGCAGTACTTC